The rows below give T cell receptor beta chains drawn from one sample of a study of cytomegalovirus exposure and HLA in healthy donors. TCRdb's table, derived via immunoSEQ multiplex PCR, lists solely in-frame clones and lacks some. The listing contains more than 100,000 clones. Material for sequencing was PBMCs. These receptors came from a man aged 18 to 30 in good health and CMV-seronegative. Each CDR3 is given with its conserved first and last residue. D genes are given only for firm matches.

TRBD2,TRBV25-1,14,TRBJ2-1,CANSELAGGYEQFF,TGTGCCAACAGTGAACTAGCGGGAGGGTATGAGCAGTTCTTC
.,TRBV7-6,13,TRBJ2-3,CASSLPGNRTQYF,TGTGCCAGCAGCTTGCCGGGGAATCGCACGCAGTATTTT
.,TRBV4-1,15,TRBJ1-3,CASRPHEYGEESVYF,TGCGCCAGCAGGCCACATGAATATGGGGAGGAATCGGTATATTTT
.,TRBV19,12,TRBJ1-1,CASSPWDSEAFF,TGTGCCAGTAGTCCCTGGGACTCTGAAGCTTTCTTT
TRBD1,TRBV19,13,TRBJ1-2,CASRDRTLSGYTF,TGTGCCAGTCGGGACAGGACCCTATCCGGCTACACCTTC
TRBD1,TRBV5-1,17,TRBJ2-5,CASSRSGQGWLQETQYF,TGCGCCAGCAGCAGGTCGGGACAGGGTTGGTTACAAGAGACCCAGTACTTC
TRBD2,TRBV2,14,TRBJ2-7,CASKGLASTYEQYF,TGTGCCAGCAAAGGACTAGCGTCAACCTACGAGCAGTACTTC
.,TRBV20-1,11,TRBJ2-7,CSAPQNRALYF,TGCAGTGCTCCCCAAAACAGGGCTCTGTACTTC
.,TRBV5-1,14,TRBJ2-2,CASSFGGGTGELFF,TGCGCCAGCAGCTTTGGCGGCGGAACCGGGGAGCTGTTTTTT
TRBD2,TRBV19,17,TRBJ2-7,CASSFLRLAGNSYEQYF,TGTGCCAGTAGTTTCCTGAGACTAGCGGGAAATTCCTACGAGCAGTACTTC
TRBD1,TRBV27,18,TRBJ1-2,CASSYAPGQGLANYGYTF,TGTGCCAGCAGTTACGCACCGGGACAGGGGTTAGCTAACTATGGCTACACCTTC
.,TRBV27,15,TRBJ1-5,CASSSQGLKHQPQHF,TGTGCCAGCAGCTCCCAGGGGCTAAAACATCAGCCCCAGCATTTT
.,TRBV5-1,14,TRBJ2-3,CASSRTELTDTQYF,TGCGCCAGCAGCAGAACAGAACTCACAGATACGCAGTATTTT
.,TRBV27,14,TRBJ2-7,CASSGAFTTYEQYF,TGTGCCAGCAGCGGAGCCTTTACCACCTACGAGCAGTACTTC
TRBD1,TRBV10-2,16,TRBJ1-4,CASSETGAVPNEKLFF,TGCGCCAGCAGTGAGACAGGGGCGGTGCCTAATGAAAAACTGTTTTTT
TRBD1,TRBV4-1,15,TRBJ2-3,CASSQGQVYTDTQYF,TGCGCCAGCAGCCAGGGACAGGTGTACACAGATACGCAGTATTTT
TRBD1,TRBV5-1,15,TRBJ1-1,CASSSSLQGTSEAFF,TGCGCCAGCAGCAGCTCCCTACAGGGGACCTCTGAAGCTTTCTTT
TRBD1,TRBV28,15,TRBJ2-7,CASSHSGTGAYEQYF,TGTGCCAGCAGCCACTCCGGGACAGGGGCCTACGAGCAGTACTTC
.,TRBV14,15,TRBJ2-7,CASSQDLGVLREQYF,TGTGCCAGCAGCCAAGACTTAGGGGTGTTACGCGAGCAGTACTTC
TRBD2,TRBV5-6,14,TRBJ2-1,CASSQFGGGDEQFF,TGTGCCAGCAGCCAGTTCGGTGGGGGGGATGAGCAGTTCTTC
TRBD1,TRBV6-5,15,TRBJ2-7,CASSFRQGPSYEQYF,TGTGCCAGCAGTTTTCGACAGGGTCCCTCCTACGAGCAGTACTTC
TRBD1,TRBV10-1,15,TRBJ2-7,CARSPPGGVWDEQYF,TGCGCCAGAAGCCCCCCAGGGGGCGTTTGGGACGAGCAGTACTTC
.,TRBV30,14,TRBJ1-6,CAWRLRGGNSPLHF,TGTGCCTGGAGATTACGGGGAGGGAACTCACCCCTCCACTTT
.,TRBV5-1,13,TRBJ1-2,CASSLQADYGYTF,TGCGCCAGCAGCTTACAGGCAGACTATGGCTACACCTTC